This TCR beta chain emerged from a study of T cell responses to AZD1222 COVID-19 vaccine. Findings and caveats of the study: Scientists sampled the repertoires only once the peak T cell response had passed. Most donors were white British and more were female, and clonal diversity was possibly underestimated. Vaccine-associated CD4 TCRs ranged over spike, dominating at 160-218 and 743-854.

It was second doses at about 4 or about 12 weeks that were pooled. V lost 7 bases and J lost 9, with 22 bases in between. The CDR3 has 16 amino acids. Germline V lookup: CDR1 SNHLY, CDR2 FYNNEI. This clone came up once. Its antigen is unknown. This table comes from immunoSEQ multiplex PCR, and its TCRdb copy is limited to in-frame clones, with some not included. In the table there are about 160,000 clones, approximately 94% of which are singletons. The rearrangement joins TRBV2 to TRBJ1-6; TRBD1 might be the D (6 bases). The source of this sequence is an adult who received the AZD1222 COVID-19 vaccine. Sequenced material: peripheral blood, taken 28 days after the second AZD1222 dose. The CDR3 DNA is TGTGCCAGCATTTCCGGGGGGACCCCAGGGGCTTCACCCCTCCACTTT. It is translated as CASISGGTPGASPLHF.